These 15 T cell receptor beta chains were all obtained from the same sample, sequenced in a study of cytomegalovirus exposure and HLA in healthy donors. Primers for the PCR totalled 60 Vbeta and 13 Jbeta. Produced via immunoSEQ multiplex PCR; TCRdb's table is partial and in-frame only. Of around 120,000 clones detected, approximately 85% appear once; the ten largest clones hold 1.7%. Input material: PBMCs. These receptors came from a boy aged 10-17 years in good health and CMV-seronegative.

The chain joins TRBV4-2 to TRBJ2-7; D not certain. V was pared by 0 bases and J by 3 bases, with 12 bases between. CDR1 and CDR2 from the germline V gene are LGHNA and YNFKEQ. The CDR3 totals 15 residues. CDR3 DNA sequence: TGTGCCAGCAGCCAAGATTTACCCAGGATCTACGAGCAGTACTTC. Its protein is CASSQDLPRIYEQYF.

This clone was seen a few times. The rearrangement joins TRBV5-1 to TRBJ1-1; 8 nucleotides align to TRBD1. The CDR3 covers 14 residues. Germline V gives CDR1 SGHRS, CDR2 YFSETQ. The trim removed 4 bases at V and 1 base at J, leaving 3 bases unmatched. The CDR3 DNA reads as TGCGCCAGCAGCCAGGGGACAGGGAACACTGAAGCTTTCTTT. This sequence encodes CASSQGTGNTEAFF.

This CDR3 is CASSQTSGEYEQYF. The DNA for the CDR3 is TGCGCCAGCAGCCAGACTAGCGGGGAGTACGAGCAGTACTTC. The V and J genes are TRBV5-1 and TRBJ2-7; 11 bases agree with TRBD2. The CDR3 contains 14 residues. V lost 4 bases to trimming and J lost 4 bases; unmatched junction nucleotides: 4. From germline, CDR1 is SGHRS and CDR2 YFSETQ.

The CDR3 region is CAWSVWAGNQPQHF. The CDR3 DNA follows: TGTGCCTGGAGTGTTTGGGCAGGGAATCAGCCCCAGCATTTT. The J gene is TRBJ1-5, the V gene TRBV30; TRBD1 might be the D (5 bases). The CDR3 is 14 residues long. Germline V gene lookup returns CDR1 GTSNPN and CDR2 SVGIG (reference sequence). The germline V and J ends were trimmed by 0 bases and 4 bases, with 10 bases remaining between them.

This chain connects TRBV5-4 to TRBJ2-5, with 7 positions matching TRBD1. J gave up 0 bases and V 4 bases, and 3 bases lay outside the gene matches. CDR1 is SGHNT, CDR2 YYREEE, per germline (reference sequence). The CDR3 loop spans 14 amino acids. CDR3 coding DNA: TGTGCCAGCAGCGACGGGACAGACCAAGAGACCCAGTACTTC. Protein sequence: CASSDGTDQETQYF.

The rearrangement uses TRBV5-1 and TRBJ2-5; possibly TRBD1 for D (5 bases). CDR1 and CDR2 (germline): SGHRS, YFSETQ. The CDR3 contains 13 residues. V lost 3 bases and J 5 bases, leaving 11 bases between the germline ends. This chain's CDR3 is CASSYDSSETQYF. In nucleotides, the CDR3 is TGCGCCAGCAGCTACGACAGCTCGGAGACCCAGTACTTC.

The gene calls are TRBV27 and TRBJ1-4; the match to TRBD1 covers 9 bases. V was clipped by 5 bases and J by 8 bases; unmatched bases: 12. The CDR3 is made up of 16 amino acids. Germline CDR1 is MNHEY and CDR2 is SMNVEV (reference sequence). Written as DNA, the CDR3 is TGTGCCAGCAGTCTAACCTGGGGACAGGGAGGGGAAAAACTGTTTTTT. This sequence encodes CASSLTWGQGGEKLFF.

This clone appeared once. The genes are TRBV9 and TRBJ2-5, with 9 bases that match TRBD1. Germline V lookup: CDR1 SGDLS, CDR2 YYNGEE. CDR3 size: 15 residues. The junction had 7 bases not matched to a gene; V was cut back by 3 bases and J by 4 bases. The CDR3 DNA is TGTGCCAGCAGCGCCCGGGACAGGGATGTAGAGACCCAGTACTTC. Residues: CASSARDRDVETQYF.

The chain links TRBV7-3 to TRBJ2-2; 11 nucleotides line up with TRBD2. The trim removed 5 bases at V and 6 bases at J, leaving 2 bases unmatched. Germline assignment: CDR1 SGHTA and CDR2 FQGTGA. The CDR3 runs 14 residues. CDR3 bases: TGTGCCAGCAGCCCGGGACTAGCGGCCGGGGAGCTGTTTTTT. This encodes CASSPGLAAGELFF.

The count of this clone is one. The gene calls are TRBV7-9 and TRBJ2-1; 8 bases line up with TRBD2. V lost 6 bases, J lost 9 bases, and 13 bases stayed unmatched. This CDR3 region has 15 residues. The germline CDR1 and CDR2 sequences are SEHNR and FQNEAQ (reference sequence). The CDR3 sequence: CASSSFRGGRGEQFF. The DNA of the CDR3 is TGTGCCAGCAGTTCCTTCCGGGGGGGCCGGGGTGAGCAGTTCTTC.

The rearrangement uses TRBV9 and TRBJ2-5, with D perhaps matching TRBD2 (5 bases). Trimming pared 0 bases from V and 0 bases from J, leaving 9 bases between. In germline, CDR1 is SGDLS, CDR2 YYNGEE. The CDR3 is 15 amino acids. The CDR3 DNA follows: TGTGCCAGCAGCGTAGGCGGCGGGTACCAAGAGACCCAGTACTTC. Translated: CASSVGGGYQETQYF.

The genes are TRBV7-2 and TRBJ2-7; D unresolved. In germline, CDR1 is SGHTA, CDR2 FQGNSA. This CDR3 has 13 amino acids. Trimming left V 5 bases short and J 3 bases short, with 11 bases between. The CDR3 region is CASSTQFDYEQYF. The DNA of the CDR3 is TGTGCCAGCAGCACACAATTTGACTACGAGCAGTACTTC. Supplemented by reference TRBV7-2 and TRBJ2-7, the full variable domain reads GAGVSQSPSNKVTEKGKDVELRCDPISGHTALYWYRQSLGQGLEFLIYFQGNSAPDKSGLPSDRFSAERTGGSVSTLTIQRTQQEDSAVYLCASSTQFDYEQYFGPGTRLTVT.

V is TRBV7-9 and J is TRBJ1-2; D gene ambiguous. Germline V gene sequence: CDR1 SEHNR, CDR2 FQNEAQ (reference sequence). Between the trimmed V and J ends, which lost 2 bases and 3 bases, there was a span of 13 bases. CDR3 length: 15 residues. CDR3: CASSLFRELDYGYTF. Here the CDR3 DNA reads TGTGCCAGCAGCTTATTTCGGGAATTGGACTATGGCTACACCTTC.

This clone was found a few times. This chain connects TRBV6-1 to TRBJ2-7; D ambiguous. CDR3 length: 13 amino acids. Between the trimmed V and J ends, which lost 7 bases and 1 base, there was a span of 11 bases. From germline, CDR1 is MNHNS and CDR2 SASEGT. The CDR3 loop is CASKLVWSYEQYF. The CDR3 DNA is TGTGCCAGCAAGCTAGTTTGGTCCTACGAGCAGTACTTC.

This chain connects TRBV11-2 to TRBJ2-1; tentative D call: TRBD2 (5 bases). The germline V gene encodes CDR1 SGHAT and CDR2 FQNNGV. V was trimmed by 5 bases and J by 5 bases, leaving 16 bases between them. The CDR3 runs to 15 residues. In nucleotides, the CDR3 is TGTGCCAGCAGCCTCTACCTCCGGGATGACAATGAGCAGTTCTTC. As protein: CASSLYLRDDNEQFF.